The sequence of this T cell receptor (beta chain) was determined in a study of a mutant IDH1 vaccine in newly diagnosed glioma (dated by TCRdb to 2020 to 2023). The study in broad terms: Patients were given eight vaccinations, in weeks 1, 3, 5, 7, 11, 15, 19 and 23, which matched visits V03 through V10. In the chemotherapy-containing groups, vaccination started alongside temozolomide cycles, whereas in patients who had radiotherapy alone it started 4-6 weeks after radiotherapy. Peripheral blood samples were drawn at six visits, namely V03 (baseline), V05, V07, V10, V12 and V13. For exploratory analyses, longitudinal TCRB deep sequencing was carried out in about two dozen treated patients wherever samples were available. Prior to enrollment, patients had been given standard therapy consisting of radiotherapy alone, temozolomide alone, or radiochemotherapy with temozolomide, with the combination given to most patients. The roughly 32 treated patients were roughly 60% male and about 40% female, with a mean age of about 38 years. Here is what the overall study found, with its caveats: Availability determined which PBMC samples were chosen for TCRB deep sequencing. Pseudoprogression seemed to be unrelated to changes in the top peripheral T cell clonotypes found by TCRB sequencing. According to the authors, sample limitations meant that analyses of patient blood samples could not be reproduced. Across multiple MHC alleles, vaccine-induced immune responses were seen in around 93% of patients.

The library came from the immunoSEQ multiplex PCR assay. Rearranged TCR beta chain sequences were amplified using the hsTCRB Kit according to the manufacturer's protocol. An Illumina MiSeq was used to sequence the TCRB libraries. For the original study's pipeline: Demultiplexing, trimming and gene mapping were performed with the kit vendor's proprietary platform. TCRdb mirrors the immuneACCESS table, restricted to in-frame sequences. Some clones are absent from its copies; in checked studies, under half trace to an unresolved V gene, and the reason for the others is unknown. V, J and clone size were drawn from that table, and D and trimming were deduced from the DNA. Across this sample there are tens of thousands of clones, with around 76% seen only once. Approximately 6.5% of the sample goes to the ten largest clones. Comments on this clone: The antigen it recognizes is unknown. No base quality information exists; no much larger clone differs at one position.

CDR1 and CDR2, per the germline V gene, are ENHRY and SYGVKD. V is cut by 4 bases and J by 1 base, and the space between the germline ends is 22 bases. The CDR3 has 18 amino acids, counting the end cysteine and phenylalanine. This entry keeps only the CDR3 DNA: 54 bases, framed from base 1. Read against the paper, the sample's time point label means: week 23, last vaccination. Each vaccine dose, consisting of 300 ug of a 20-mer mutant IDH1 peptide in Montanide, was administered subcutaneously with topical imiquimod. Donors had newly diagnosed WHO grade 3 or 4 IDH1-mutant astrocytomas with loss of nuclear ATRX. The samples were drawn from NOA16, a multicentre, single-arm, open-label phase I trial in Germany that tested a mutant IDH1 peptide vaccine in humans for the first time. The DNeasy Blood and Tissue Kit was used to extract genomic DNA from EDTA blood for TCRB sequencing.

This clonotype was sampled from a woman aged 40 to 55 with glioma. Some clones in this sample may be carry-over from other donors' samples. Material: PBMCs, obtained from a glioma patient whose treatment included an IDH1 peptide vaccine. The chain was built from TRBV10-3 and TRBJ1-1, with no confident D gene call. The sequenced DNA: TGTGCCATCAGTGTTGAGGAGGCCACCAGCTACCCGAACACTGAAGCTTTCTTT. It is translated as CAISVEEATSYPNTEAFF.